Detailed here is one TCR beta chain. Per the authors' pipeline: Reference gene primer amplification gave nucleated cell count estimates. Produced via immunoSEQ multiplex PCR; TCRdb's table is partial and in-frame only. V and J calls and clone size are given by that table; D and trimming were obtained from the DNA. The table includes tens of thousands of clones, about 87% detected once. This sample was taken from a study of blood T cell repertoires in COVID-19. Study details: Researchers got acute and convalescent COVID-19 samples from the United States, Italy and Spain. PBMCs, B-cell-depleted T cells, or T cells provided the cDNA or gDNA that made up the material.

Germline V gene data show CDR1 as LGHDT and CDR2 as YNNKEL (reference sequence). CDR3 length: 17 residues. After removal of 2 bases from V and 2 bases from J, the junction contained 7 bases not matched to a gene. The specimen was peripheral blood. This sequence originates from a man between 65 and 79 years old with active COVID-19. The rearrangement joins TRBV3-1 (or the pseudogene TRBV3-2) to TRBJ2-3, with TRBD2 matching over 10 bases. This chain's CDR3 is CASSQLSGGANTDTQYF. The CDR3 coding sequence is TGTGCCAGCAGCCAACTGAGCGGGGGGGCCAACACAGATACGCAGTATTTT.